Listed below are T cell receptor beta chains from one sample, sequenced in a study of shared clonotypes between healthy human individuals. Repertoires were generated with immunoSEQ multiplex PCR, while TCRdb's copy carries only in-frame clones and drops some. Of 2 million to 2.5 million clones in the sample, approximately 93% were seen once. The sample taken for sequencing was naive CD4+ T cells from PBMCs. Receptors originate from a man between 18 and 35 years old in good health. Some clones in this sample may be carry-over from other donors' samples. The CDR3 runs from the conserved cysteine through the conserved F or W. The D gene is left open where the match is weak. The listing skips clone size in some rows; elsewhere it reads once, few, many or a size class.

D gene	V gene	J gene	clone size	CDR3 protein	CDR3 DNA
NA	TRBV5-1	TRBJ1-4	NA	CASSLTGTSNEKLFF	TGCGCCAGCAGCTTGACAGGGACTTCTAATGAAAAACTGTTTTTT
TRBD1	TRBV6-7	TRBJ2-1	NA	CASSSGGVIYRSYNEQFF	TGTGCCAGCAGTTCAGGGGGCGTGATTTATCGCTCCTACAATGAGCAGTTCTTC
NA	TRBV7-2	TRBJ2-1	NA	CASSLARSRAYEQFF	TGTGCCAGCAGCTTAGCGCGATCTAGGGCATATGAGCAGTTCTTC
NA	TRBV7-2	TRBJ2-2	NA	CASSFQGPANTGELFF	TGTGCCAGCAGCTTCCAGGGTCCTGCGAACACCGGGGAGCTGTTTTTT
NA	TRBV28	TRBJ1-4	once	CASNRAGRDEKLFF	TGTGCCAGCAATAGGGCGGGGCGGGATGAAAAACTGTTTTTT
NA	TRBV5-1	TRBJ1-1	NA	CASSLVRGTEAFF	TGCGCCAGCAGCTTGGTCAGGGGCACTGAAGCTTTCTTT
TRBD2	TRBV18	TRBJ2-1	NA	CASSPSSGNNEQFF	TGTGCCAGCTCACCGTCTAGCGGGAATAATGAGCAGTTCTTC
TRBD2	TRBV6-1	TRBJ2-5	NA	CASKDLAGRQETQYF	TGTGCCAGCAAGGACCTAGCGGGACGCCAAGAGACCCAGTACTTC
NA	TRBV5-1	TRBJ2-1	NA	CASSSLQNNEQFF	TGCGCCAGCAGCTCCCTACAGAACAATGAGCAGTTCTTC
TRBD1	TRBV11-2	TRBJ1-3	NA	CASSLTGIALGNTIYF	TGTGCCAGCAGCTTGACAGGGATTGCTCTGGGAAACACCATATATTTT
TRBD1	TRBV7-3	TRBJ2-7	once	CASSLGAGGSYEQYF	TGTGCCAGCAGCTTGGGGGCAGGGGGCTCCTACGAGCAGTACTTC
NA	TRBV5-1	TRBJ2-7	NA	CASSLPGPEQYF	TGCGCCAGCAGCTTGCCGGGGCCTGAGCAGTACTTC